Sequencing of this T cell receptor (beta chain) was carried out in a study of blood T cell repertoires in COVID-19. For the study at large: Samples of COVID-19 (acute and convalescent) were obtained from the United States, Italy and Spain.

The repertoire was sequenced with immunoSEQ multiplex PCR; TCRdb's copy has only in-frame clones and lacks some. The sample consists of a few hundred thousand clones, approximately 89% of them appearing once. The CDR3 extends over 14 amino acids. Germline CDR1 MNHNS, CDR2 SASEGT. V gave up 0 bases and J gave up 4 bases; unmatched junction bases: 1. V gene TRBV6-1 combines with J gene TRBJ2-5, with TRBD1 matching over 8 bases. This clonotype was sampled from a woman aged 60-75 years with COVID-19, enrolled during active disease. Sequencing was performed on peripheral blood. CDR3 region: CASSEADRGETQYF. CDR3 bases: TGTGCCAGCAGTGAAGCCGACAGGGGAGAGACCCAGTACTTC.